The present TCR beta chain was sequenced within a study of blood T cell repertoires in COVID-19. Background on the study: Donors in Cohort 3 who had recovered were those with two negative PCRs, healthcare professional clearance, or resolution of their symptoms. The origin of the acute and convalescent COVID-19 samples was the United States, Italy and Spain.

This clone was counted once. The authors' processing: Amplification of reference gene primers was used by the study to estimate nucleated cell counts. The data were produced by immunoSEQ multiplex PCR, yet TCRdb's version contains in-frame clones alone and is incomplete. Clone size and V and J calls were adopted from that table, with D and trimming inferred from the DNA. The sample lists approximately 210,000 clones; around 90% were seen once. Per germline, CDR1 SGHTA and CDR2 FQGNSA. V was clipped by 2 bases and J by 5 bases, with 12 bases between them. The CDR3 is 14 residues long. The sequence was obtained from a man aged 30 to 45 in a cohort exposed to, infected with or recovered from COVID-19 (not recorded which). What was sequenced was PBMCs or T cells enriched from blood (not recorded which). The genes are TRBV7-2 and TRBJ1-1; D gene unclear. The CDR3 region is CASSLNGYGTEAFF. The DNA of the CDR3 is TGTGCCAGCAGCTTAAACGGGTACGGTACTGAAGCTTTCTTT.